This is a list of T cell receptor beta chains from one sample in a study of blood T cells in healthy people across ages. A single record per CDR3 protein comes from TCRdb applying MiXCR to the 5' RACE reads. The table shows over 1,200,000 distinct CDR3 sequences, with roughly 60% occurring only once. Sequencing input: blood. The receptors originated from a man between 18 and 29 years old in good health. CDR3s include the opening cysteine and the closing phenylalanine or tryptophan. The D gene is left open where the match is weak. A row's size may be missing; if present it is once, few, many or a size class.

v_gene: TRBV12-3/TRBV12-4
abundance: NA
j_gene: TRBJ2-7
d_gene: TRBD1
CDR3aa: CASSTGQGAFYEQYF
CDR3nt: TGTGCCAGCAGCACTGGACAGGGGGCATTCTACGAGCAGTACTTC

v_gene: TRBV4-1
abundance: NA
j_gene: TRBJ2-1
d_gene: NA
CDR3aa: CASSQERAGHSYNEQFF
CDR3nt: TGCGCCAGCAGCCAAGAACGGGCCGGACACTCCTACAATGAGCAGTTCTTC

v_gene: TRBV10-3
abundance: NA
j_gene: TRBJ1-5
d_gene: TRBD1
CDR3aa: CAISAGDRVADQPQHF
CDR3nt: TGTGCCATCAGTGCCGGGGACAGGGTGGCGGATCAGCCCCAGCATTTT

v_gene: TRBV3-1
abundance: NA
j_gene: TRBJ2-7
d_gene: NA
CDR3aa: CASSQATYEQYF
CDR3nt: TGTGCCAGCAGCCAAGCCACCTACGAGCAGTACTTC

v_gene: TRBV9
abundance: NA
j_gene: TRBJ2-3
d_gene: TRBD2
CDR3aa: CASSPRAGGSTDTQYF
CDR3nt: TGTGCCAGCAGCCCCCGAGCGGGGGGGAGCACAGATACGCAGTATTTT

v_gene: TRBV10-3
abundance: NA
j_gene: TRBJ2-7
d_gene: NA
CDR3aa: CAISGLGFAYEQYF
CDR3nt: TGTGCCATCAGTGGGCTAGGCTTCGCCTACGAGCAGTACTTC

v_gene: TRBV5-1
abundance: NA
j_gene: TRBJ2-7
d_gene: NA
CDR3aa: CASSWEKEALSYEQYF
CDR3nt: TGCGCCAGCAGCTGGGAAAAGGAGGCTCTATCCTACGAGCAGTACTTC

v_gene: TRBV7-9
abundance: NA
j_gene: TRBJ2-7
d_gene: TRBD2
CDR3aa: CASSPRQRDYEQYF
CDR3nt: TGTGCCAGCAGCCCAAGACAGCGGGATTACGAGCAGTACTTC

v_gene: TRBV27
abundance: few
j_gene: TRBJ2-7
d_gene: TRBD2
CDR3aa: CASSLRGGYNEQYF
CDR3nt: TGTGCCAGCAGTTTGCGGGGGGGATACAACGAGCAGTACTTC

v_gene: TRBV25-1
abundance: NA
j_gene: TRBJ1-4
d_gene: NA
CDR3aa: CASSEYRGGSNEKLFF
CDR3nt: TGTGCCAGCAGTGAATATCGGGGCGGTTCTAATGAAAAACTGTTTTTT

v_gene: TRBV2
abundance: NA
j_gene: TRBJ2-1
d_gene: NA
CDR3aa: CASNLGRYEQFF
CDR3nt: TGTGCCAGCAATCTAGGGAGGTATGAGCAGTTCTTC

v_gene: TRBV7-2
abundance: NA
j_gene: TRBJ2-3
d_gene: TRBD2
CDR3aa: CASSFMRIAGLPDTQYF
CDR3nt: TGTGCCAGCAGCTTCATGAGAATAGCGGGTTTGCCAGATACGCAGTATTTT

v_gene: TRBV29-1
abundance: few
j_gene: TRBJ2-2
d_gene: NA
CDR3aa: CSVEDSGELFF
CDR3nt: TGCAGCGTTGAAGACTCCGGGGAGCTGTTTTTT

v_gene: TRBV7-9
abundance: NA
j_gene: TRBJ2-7
d_gene: NA
CDR3aa: CASSIGGTDYEQYF
CDR3nt: TGTGCCAGCAGCATAGGTGGGACGGACTACGAGCAGTACTTC